Below are 2 T cell receptor beta chains sequenced from a single sample in a study of T cells after yellow fever vaccination. TCRdb passed the 5' RACE reads through MiXCR, listing each CDR3 protein once. The table has about 99,000 distinct CDR3 sequences, around 5.5% seen once. This material consisted of CD8+ T cells sorted from PBMCs, taken 10 days after the yellow fever booster vaccination. These receptors all come from a man aged 18 to 29 who received the YFV17D yellow fever vaccine.

This clonotype has just a few counts. The chain uses TRBV15 and TRBJ2-1; D remains unclear. Trimming removed 3 bases from V and 2 bases from J, with 11 bases in between. The CDR3 is made up of 15 amino acids. Germline lookup yields CDR1 LNHNV and CDR2 YYDKDF (reference sequence). The CDR3 region has the DNA TGTGCCACCAGCAGGCTGCCGGACGCCTACAATGAGCAGTTCTTC. This translates into CATSRLPDAYNEQFF.

This chain links TRBV12-3 or TRBV12-4 with TRBJ1-1; 7 nucleotides align to TRBD1. The CDR3 covers 15 residues. The J segment lost 7 bases and the V segment lost 7 bases, leaving 15 bases of the junction unmatched. CDR3 DNA sequence: TGTGCCAGCAAGAGCCGGGACAGCGGTTTCGGTGAAGCTTTCTTT. Amino acids: CASKSRDSGFGEAFF.